A single sample is the source of the 28 T cell receptor beta chains below, sequenced in a study of T-cell memory formation after mild COVID-19 (dated by TCRdb to the early 2020s). The library was obtained by 5' RACE. The instrument given in TCRdb is Illumina NovaSeq 6000. The public reads were reanalyzed by TCRdb: fastp trimming at Q25, MiXCR alignment, in-frame beta chains only. Entries are consolidated by CDR3 protein sequence, retaining the most common genes and DNA. For this sample there are about 190,000 distinct CDR3 sequences; around 18% appear just once. The top ten clonotypes cover roughly 2.4% of the sample. The sequenced sample consisted of PBMCs or a T cell subset sorted from them (not recorded which). The receptors originated from an adult woman who had mild COVID-19 (a few samples of this study predate the infection). The sample titles of this study are shuffled in the database, so cell type and time point are left out; the donor was told from shared clones.

A few counts support this clonotype. The CDR3 DNA sequence: TGTGCCAGCAGCTTATCGGACAATGAGCAGTTCTTC. Translating it yields CASSLSDNEQFF. This chain joins TRBV7-8 and TRBJ2-1; D remains ambiguous. Germline CDR1 SGHVS, CDR2 FQNEAQ. V gave up 2 bases and J gave up 5 bases, with 4 bases separating them. The CDR3 extends over 12 amino acids.

This clonotype was recorded at least ten times. The chain employs TRBV3-1 and TRBJ2-7; tentative D call: TRBD2 (5 bases). V lost 1 base and J 2 bases, leaving 12 bases between the germline ends. Germline V gene data show CDR1 as LGHDT and CDR2 as YNNKEL (reference sequence). The CDR3 length is 15 residues. CDR3 region: CASSQAGGLTYEQYF. The CDR3 bases are TGTGCCAGCAGCCAAGCGGGCGGGCTCACCTACGAGCAGTACTTC.

In its sample, this clonotype was seen many times. The chain recombines TRBV7-7 with TRBJ2-2; D remains ambiguous. V lost 8 bases to trimming and J lost 4 bases, with 11 bases between them. The CDR3 is made up of 13 amino acids. The germline V gene encodes CDR1 SSHAT and CDR2 FNYEAQ (reference sequence). For the CDR3, the DNA is TGTGCCAGCGGCCAACGTGGCACCGGGGAGCTGTTTTTT. It yields the protein CASGQRGTGELFF.

The chain couples TRBV7-8 to TRBJ2-3; tentatively, D is TRBD2 (6 bases). The CDR3 length is 15 residues. Trimming pared 4 bases from V and 4 bases from J, leaving 15 bases between. Per germline, CDR1 SGHVS and CDR2 FQNEAQ. CDR3 in amino acids: CASSSRHGSSDTQYF. The CDR3 coding sequence is TGTGCCAGCAGCTCGCGACACGGGAGCTCAGATACGCAGTATTTT.

The rearrangement joins TRBV4-1 to TRBJ2-1; D gene ambiguous. The CDR3 has 15 residues. Looked up from germline, CDR1 is MGHRA and CDR2 is YSYEKL. V lost 1 base to trimming and J lost 1 base, with 8 bases between them. In nucleotides, the CDR3 is TGCGCCAGCAGCCAAGGACAAGGATCCTACAATGAGCAGTTCTTC. This codes for CASSQGQGSYNEQFF.

This clonotype was counted ten times or more. The rearrangement links TRBV20-1 to TRBJ2-7, with TRBD1 matching 10 bases. J gave up 3 bases and V 3 bases, and 2 bases lay outside the gene matches. Germline V CDR1 and CDR2: DFQATT, SNEGSKA (reference sequence). This CDR3 is built from 13 residues. The CDR3 DNA follows: TGCAGTGCTAGCCGGGACAGGGGCTACGAGCAGTACTTC. It specifies CSASRDRGYEQYF.

The chain joins TRBV7-9 to TRBJ1-2; a possible D gene is TRBD1 (6 bases). Germline CDR1 reads SEHNR; CDR2 reads FQNEAQ (reference sequence). There are 14 residues in the CDR3. V lost 3 bases to trimming and J lost 4 bases, with 12 bases between them. The DNA for the CDR3 is TGTGCCAGCAGCTTGGCCCTGGACAGCTATGGCTACACCTTC. Its protein product is CASSLALDSYGYTF.

The genes are TRBV7-8 and TRBJ1-2, with 10 bases aligning to TRBD1. Germline assignment: CDR1 SGHVS and CDR2 FQNEAQ. The CDR3 sequence is 15 residues long. J lost 2 bases, V lost 6 bases, and 6 bases had no gene match. CDR3 sequence (DNA): TGTGCCAGCAGACCCGGACAGGGGGGAAACTATGGCTACACCTTC. It is translated as CASRPGQGGNYGYTF.

The V call is TRBV2, the J call TRBJ2-3; D is uncertain. CDR1 and CDR2 from the germline V gene are SNHLY and FYNNEI. CDR3 length: 14 residues. V gave up 3 bases and J gave up 3 bases, with 10 bases separating them. The CDR3 region has the DNA TGTGCCAGCAGTGATGGGTTCCGTACAGATACGCAGTATTTT. Its protein is CASSDGFRTDTQYF.

This clonotype has at least ten counts. The chain employs TRBV12-3 or TRBV12-4 and TRBJ1-2; D is perhaps TRBD1 (5 bases). The CDR3 loop spans 13 amino acids. Trimming stripped 6 bases from V and 6 bases from J, with 14 bases between. The CDR3 sequence: CASSNTGANGYTF. In DNA, the CDR3 is TGTGCCAGCAGCAATACCGGGGCCAATGGCTACACCTTC.

This clonotype was recorded a few times. The gene calls are TRBV6-1 and TRBJ2-5; 8 nucleotides align to TRBD1. Germline V gene data show CDR1 as MNHNS and CDR2 as SASEGT. There are 15 residues in the CDR3. V dropped 3 bases and J dropped 5; count of bases not matched to a gene: 8. CDR3 sequence: CASSELQGAGETQYF. CDR3 coding DNA: TGTGCCAGCAGTGAGTTGCAGGGGGCTGGGGAGACCCAGTACTTC.

In this sample, this clonotype turned up many times. CDR3 region: CASSLSGGAWDEQFF. The CDR3 nucleotides are TGCGCCAGCAGCTTATCGGGGGGGGCCTGGGATGAGCAGTTCTTC. This sequence joins TRBV5-1 and TRBJ2-1; TRBD2 aligns across 8 bases. This CDR3 has 15 residues. Germline CDR1 and CDR2: SGHRS and YFSETQ. J gave up 8 bases and V 2 bases, and 9 bases lay outside the gene matches.

This clonotype appeared a few times. The rearrangement joins TRBV20-1 to TRBJ1-2; 7 nucleotides align to TRBD1. The CDR3 is made up of 13 amino acids. Germline-derived CDR1 and CDR2 are DFQATT and SNEGSKA (reference sequence). The trim removed 5 bases at V and 0 bases at J, leaving 3 bases unmatched. The CDR3: CSARDSTNYGYTF. CDR3 nucleotides: TGCAGTGCTCGGGACAGTACTAACTATGGCTACACCTTC.

This clonotype was seen a handful of times. CDR3 region: CASTPPGLAGVNEQFF. The CDR3 DNA reads TGTGCCAGCACTCCCCCCGGACTAGCGGGAGTCAATGAGCAGTTCTTC. This rearrangement joins TRBV12-3 or TRBV12-4 to TRBJ2-1; 13 nucleotides agree with TRBD2. V lost 7 bases, J lost 6 bases, and 9 bases stayed unmatched. This CDR3 is built from 16 residues.

The gene calls are TRBV3-1 and TRBJ1-4; D is perhaps TRBD1 (5 bases). CDR3 length: 14 amino acids. The V gene's germline CDR1 is LGHDT and CDR2 YNNKEL (reference sequence). Trimming left V 8 bases short and J 2 bases short, with 12 bases between. CDR3 amino acids: CASSRQITNEKLFF. The CDR3 coding sequence is TGTGCCAGCTCCCGACAGATCACTAATGAAAAACTGTTTTTT.

The chain employs TRBV7-2 and TRBJ2-7; possibly TRBD2 for D (6 bases). Germline values: CDR1 SGHTA, CDR2 FQGNSA. V was shortened by 4 bases and J by 2 bases, with 9 bases between the two germline ends. The CDR3 is 13 amino acids. CDR3 bases: TGTGCCAGCAGCTCAAGACTAGCCTACGAGCAGTACTTC. Its protein is CASSSRLAYEQYF.

V usage is TRBV12-3 or TRBV12-4 and J usage is TRBJ1-6, with D unresolved. V lost 2 bases and J 7 bases, leaving 9 bases between the germline ends. The CDR3 covers 14 residues. The CDR3 bases are TGTGCCAGCAGTTTATCAGGACCCAATTCACCCCTCCACTTT. This translates into CASSLSGPNSPLHF.

The chain joins TRBV20-1 to TRBJ2-7, with D maybe TRBD2 (7 bases). V was shortened by 5 bases and J by 7 bases, with 21 bases between the two germline ends. CDR1 DFQATT and CDR2 SNEGSKA come from the germline V gene (reference sequence). CDR3 length: 14 residues. The CDR3 loop reads CSALTMGGAREQYF. In nucleotides, the CDR3 is TGCAGTGCTCTAACCATGGGGGGGGCGCGGGAGCAGTACTTC.

With respect to this clonotype: Mismatch with germline at one junction end may stem from a read error. The chain links TRBV7-7 to TRBJ2-1; 7 bases are shared with TRBD1. Germline V gene lookup returns CDR1 SSHAT and CDR2 FNYEAQ (reference sequence). The CDR3 runs to 13 residues. CDR3 sequence reads: CASSLDRADEQFF. CDR3 DNA sequence: TGTGCTAGCAGCTTAGACAGGGCGGATGAGCAGTTCTTC.

J is TRBJ2-2 and V is TRBV11-2; D uncertain. Trimming removed 1 base at V and 6 bases at J, with 9 bases between. This CDR3 has 14 amino acids. Germline lookup yields CDR1 SGHAT and CDR2 FQNNGV. The CDR3 is CASSLGSFPGELFF. The CDR3 DNA is TGTGCCAGCAGCTTAGGAAGTTTTCCCGGGGAGCTGTTTTTT.

The genes are TRBV9 and TRBJ2-1; D possibly matches TRBD1 or TRBD2 (5 bases each). CDR1 is SGDLS, CDR2 YYNGEE, per germline. The CDR3 has 15 amino acids. Between the trimmed V and J ends, which lost 3 bases and 0 bases, there was a span of 10 bases. CDR3 region: CASSEDGASYNEQFF. CDR3 DNA sequence: TGTGCCAGCAGCGAAGACGGGGCCTCCTACAATGAGCAGTTCTTC.

This clonotype was detected many times. This chain connects TRBV5-1 to TRBJ2-5; the D gene is possibly TRBD2 (6 bases). Looked up from germline, CDR1 is SGHRS and CDR2 is YFSETQ. CDR3 length equals 16 residues. V dropped 0 bases and J dropped 5 bases, with 17 bases sitting between them. DNA of the CDR3: TGCGCCAGCAGCTTGGGTGGGGGGACCGTGATGGAGACCCAGTACTTC. Translated, it gives CASSLGGGTVMETQYF.

The gene calls are TRBV30 and TRBJ1-2; TRBD1 might be the D (6 bases). V dropped 2 bases and J dropped 2 bases, with 15 bases sitting between them. Germline V gene sequence: CDR1 GTSNPN, CDR2 SVGIG (reference sequence). The CDR3 loop spans 15 amino acids. DNA for the CDR3: TGTGCCTGGAGTTTTCCGAAAAGGGGGAACTATGGCTACACCTTC. Translation: CAWSFPKRGNYGYTF.

This clonotype was found many times. This chain links TRBV28 with TRBJ2-1, with D tentatively TRBD2 (5 bases). The CDR3 contains 15 residues. The V and J ends lost 7 bases and 0 bases respectively, with 13 bases between them. Germline CDR1 is MDHEN and CDR2 is SYDVKM. The CDR3 bases are TGTGCCAGCATTCATCAGCGGAGCTCCTACAATGAGCAGTTCTTC. Translated, it gives CASIHQRSSYNEQFF.

This clonotype showed up just a few times. The chain combines TRBV7-2 with TRBJ2-1; 8 bases align to TRBD1. Unmatched junction bases numbered 5, after V lost 5 bases and J lost 2 bases. Germline assignment: CDR1 SGHTA and CDR2 FQGNSA. The CDR3 runs to 15 residues. DNA of the CDR3: TGTGCCAGCAGCCCCCAGGGGGCAGCCTACAATGAGCAGTTCTTC. Protein sequence: CASSPQGAAYNEQFF.

The chain combines TRBV29-1 with TRBJ2-7, with 7 bases fitting TRBD1. V was clipped by 4 bases and J by 1 base; unmatched bases: 1. The length of the CDR3 is 12 residues. Germline CDR1 SQVTM, CDR2 ANQGSEA. The CDR3, as DNA: TGCAGCGTTGCGGGACAGTCCTACGAGCAGTACTTC. Its translation: CSVAGQSYEQYF.

V gene TRBV6-2 or TRBV6-3 combines with J gene TRBJ1-6; 10 bases agree with TRBD1. Germline V gene sequence: CDR1 MNHEY, CDR2 SVGEGT. The CDR3 is 16 residues long. J lost 8 bases, V lost 4 bases, and 8 bases had no gene match. CDR3 nucleotides: TGTGCCAGCAGTTTGCACCGGGACAGGGGCGATTCACCCCTCCACTTT. Encoded protein: CASSLHRDRGDSPLHF.

The V gene is TRBV5-1, the J gene TRBJ1-6; 7 nucleotides agree with TRBD1. The germline V gene has CDR1 SGHRS and CDR2 YFSETQ. V shed 5 bases, J shed 6 bases, and the junction held 8 bases outside the gene matches. This CDR3 is 15 amino acids long. CDR3 loop: CASSPKGASNSPLHF. CDR3 nucleotides: TGCGCCAGCAGTCCGAAGGGGGCAAGTAATTCACCCCTCCACTTT.